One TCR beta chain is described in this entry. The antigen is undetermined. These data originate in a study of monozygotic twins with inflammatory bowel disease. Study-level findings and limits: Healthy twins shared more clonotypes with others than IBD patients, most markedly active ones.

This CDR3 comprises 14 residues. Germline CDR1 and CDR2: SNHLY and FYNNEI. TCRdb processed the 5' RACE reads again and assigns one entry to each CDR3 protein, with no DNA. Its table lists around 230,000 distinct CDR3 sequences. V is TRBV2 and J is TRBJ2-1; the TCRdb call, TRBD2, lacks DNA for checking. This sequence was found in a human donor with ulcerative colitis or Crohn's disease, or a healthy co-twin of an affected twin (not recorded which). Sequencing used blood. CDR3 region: CASSPLGLAGEQFF.